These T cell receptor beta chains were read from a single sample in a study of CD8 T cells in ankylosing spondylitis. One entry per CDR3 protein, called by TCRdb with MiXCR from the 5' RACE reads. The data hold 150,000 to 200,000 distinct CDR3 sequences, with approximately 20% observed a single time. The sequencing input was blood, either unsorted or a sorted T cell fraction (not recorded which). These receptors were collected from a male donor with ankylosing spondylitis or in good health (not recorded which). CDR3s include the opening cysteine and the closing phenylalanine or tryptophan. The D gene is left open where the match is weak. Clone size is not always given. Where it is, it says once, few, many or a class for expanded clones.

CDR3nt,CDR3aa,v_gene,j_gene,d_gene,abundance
TGCAGTGCTAGAGACGCGTCTGGTGGAAACATTCAGTACTTC,CSARDASGGNIQYF,TRBV20-1,TRBJ2-4,NA,NA
TGCGCCAGCAGCCCCGTGCGGGTGGTGAACACTGAAGCTTTCTTT,CASSPVRVVNTEAFF,TRBV4-1,TRBJ1-1,NA,many
TGCAGTGCCCATTACACAGATACGCAGTATTTT,CSAHYTDTQYF,TRBV20-1,TRBJ2-3,NA,many
TGCGCCAGCAGCCCAGGATGGGCGAACACTGAAGCTTTCTTT,CASSPGWANTEAFF,TRBV5-1,TRBJ1-1,NA,many
TGCAGTGCTAGCGGGACGTCTAACACTGAAGCTTTCTTT,CSASGTSNTEAFF,TRBV20-1,TRBJ1-1,NA,many
TGCGCCAGCAGCGGTCCCGGGACGGCAACTAATGAAAAACTGTTTTTT,CASSGPGTATNEKLFF,TRBV5-1,TRBJ1-4,NA,many
TGCGCCAGTACTTGGATGACTCAAGAGACCCAGTACTTC,CASTWMTQETQYF,TRBV5-1,TRBJ2-5,NA,many
TGTGCCAGCAGTGAAAACTACAATGAGCAGTTCTTC,CASSENYNEQFF,TRBV2,TRBJ2-1,NA,many
TGCGCCAGCAGCTTTTCTACCGGGACAGGGGGCTCCCCCTACGAGCAGTACTTC,CASSFSTGTGGSPYEQYF,TRBV5-1,TRBJ2-7,TRBD1,NA
TGTGCCAGCAGTTCCGAAGCTAGCGGGTCTTACTACGAGCAGTACTTC,CASSSEASGSYYEQYF,TRBV27,TRBJ2-7,TRBD2,many
TGCGCCAGCAGCTTGGGAGCGGGAGGGGTCCACAATGAGCAGTTCTTC,CASSLGAGGVHNEQFF,TRBV5-1,TRBJ2-1,TRBD2,many
TGCAGACCCCATAGAGGAGGCTCCAATGAGCAGTTCTTC,CRPHRGGSNEQFF,TRBV20-1,TRBJ2-1,NA,many
TGTGCCTGGAGTACAGGGGACAATCAGCCCCAGCATTTT,CAWSTGDNQPQHF,TRBV30,TRBJ1-5,TRBD1,many
TGTGCCAGTACTGGGGGTAAAAGCACAGATACGCAGTATTTT,CASTGGKSTDTQYF,TRBV19,TRBJ2-3,NA,NA
TGTGCCAGCAAAAAACAGGGTTCCAGTCCCGAGCAGTACTTC,CASKKQGSSPEQYF,TRBV28,TRBJ2-7,NA,many
TGTGCCAGCATCGGACAGGAGAGCTACGAGCAGTACTTC,CASIGQESYEQYF,TRBV12-3/TRBV12-4,TRBJ2-7,TRBD1,few
TGCGCCAGCTCAACAGGGGCGGACACAGATACGCAGTATTTT,CASSTGADTDTQYF,TRBV10-1,TRBJ2-3,TRBD1,many
TGCAGTGCTAGGGCGTTGGGTCCCGTGACGGGGGAGCAGTACTTC,CSARALGPVTGEQYF,TRBV20-1,TRBJ2-7,NA,many
TGTGCCAGCAGCTCCCGGGCCTCCGGAGATACGCAGTATTTT,CASSSRASGDTQYF,TRBV7-3,TRBJ2-3,NA,few
TGCGCCAGCAGCTCTCTAGCGGGAGACTACAATGAGCAGTTCTTC,CASSSLAGDYNEQFF,TRBV5-1,TRBJ2-1,TRBD2,many
TGTGCCAGCGGACTAGCGGGAGGGGGTTACAATGAGCAGTTCTTC,CASGLAGGGYNEQFF,TRBV11-2,TRBJ2-1,TRBD2,NA
TGTGCCAGCAGCGTAGGGTCCGGCGCCTCCGGGGAGCTGTTTTTT,CASSVGSGASGELFF,TRBV9,TRBJ2-2,NA,many
TGCGCCAGCAGCGTCGTGGACACTAGCACTGAAGCTTTCTTT,CASSVVDTSTEAFF,TRBV5-1,TRBJ1-1,NA,many
TGCAGTGCCAAGTGGAGCGGAGCAAACATTCAGTACTTC,CSAKWSGANIQYF,TRBV20-1,TRBJ2-4,NA,NA
TGTGCCAGCAGTTTTGGGGGGGCCAGTACTGAAGCTTTCTTT,CASSFGGASTEAFF,TRBV27,TRBJ1-1,NA,many
TGTGCCAGCAGTGAAGGGACAATCCCGGCGGGCTACACCTTC,CASSEGTIPAGYTF,TRBV6-1,TRBJ1-2,NA,NA
TGCGCCAGCAGCTTAGGGCCGAACCCGACCGATGAGCAGTTCTTC,CASSLGPNPTDEQFF,TRBV5-1,TRBJ2-1,NA,many
TGTGCCACCAGCAGAGTCGGAGACAGTTTTGGCAAAAACATTCAGTACTTC,CATSRVGDSFGKNIQYF,TRBV15,TRBJ2-4,NA,few
TGCGCCAGCAGCTTGCCCAGCGCCAAAAATGAGCAGTTCTTC,CASSLPSAKNEQFF,TRBV5-1,TRBJ2-1,NA,many
TGTGCCAGCAGCTCCAGTGACAGGGGCCCCGAGCAGTACTTC,CASSSSDRGPEQYF,TRBV7-8,TRBJ2-7,TRBD1,many
TGTGCCAGCATGAGGAGGCAGGGGAACACCGGGGAGCTGTTTTTT,CASMRRQGNTGELFF,TRBV3-1,TRBJ2-2,NA,few
TGCAGTGTGCTACCCGTTGGGACATTAGCCAAAAACATTCAGTACTTC,CSVLPVGTLAKNIQYF,TRBV29-1,TRBJ2-4,NA,many
TGTGCCAGCAGCCGACTAGCCGCGAACACCGGGGAGCTGTTTTTT,CASSRLAANTGELFF,TRBV28,TRBJ2-2,TRBD2,NA
TGTGCCAGCCTGGGGGGGGACAAGAGTGAAAATGAGCAGTTCTTC,CASLGGDKSENEQFF,TRBV28,TRBJ2-1,NA,many
TGTGCCAGCAGCCCCGGGACAATTTCCTACGAGCAGTACTTC,CASSPGTISYEQYF,TRBV3-1,TRBJ2-7,NA,NA
TGCAGTGCTAGAGATAGACTAGCGGGCCTAAATGAGCAGTTCTTC,CSARDRLAGLNEQFF,TRBV20-1,TRBJ2-1,TRBD2,NA
TGTGCCAGCAGTCGTGGACTCTTCTACGAGCAGTACTTC,CASSRGLFYEQYF,TRBV6-6,TRBJ2-7,NA,many
TGTGCCAGCAGCTTAGGGGACAGGGGGTTGACTGAAGCTTTCTTT,CASSLGDRGLTEAFF,TRBV7-8,TRBJ1-1,TRBD1,NA
TGTGCCAGCAGCTCCACCCAGGGGGCCCCCTACAATGAGCAGTTCTTC,CASSSTQGAPYNEQFF,TRBV11-2,TRBJ2-1,TRBD1,NA
TGCGCCAGCAGCGAGGATCTATACAATGAGCAGTTCTTC,CASSEDLYNEQFF,TRBV5-1,TRBJ2-1,NA,many
TGCGCCAGCAGCGACCGGGACAGGGTATCCCTTGGCTACACCTTC,CASSDRDRVSLGYTF,TRBV5-1,TRBJ1-2,TRBD1,many
TGCAGCGTTGAAGACCGGACAGGCAAAGAGACCCAGTACTTC,CSVEDRTGKETQYF,TRBV29-1,TRBJ2-5,TRBD1,medium-sized
TGCGCCAGCAGCTTACAGACAGGGTTGGAGACCCAGTACTTC,CASSLQTGLETQYF,TRBV5-1,TRBJ2-5,TRBD1,NA
TGCGCCAGCAGCCTTGGTACAGGGACCTCCCCCGAAGGCTACACCTTC,CASSLGTGTSPEGYTF,TRBV5-1,TRBJ1-2,NA,many
TGTGCCAGCAGCTTTGGCGCTAGCGGAGGGATCGAGCAGTACTTC,CASSFGASGGIEQYF,TRBV7-2,TRBJ2-7,TRBD2,NA
TGTGCCAGCAGCTTCCGGGACTACCCCGGTGAGCAGTTCTTC,CASSFRDYPGEQFF,TRBV5-5,TRBJ2-1,TRBD2,NA
TGCAGTGCCACTTCGGACAGGGGGCTTCGGGAGCTGTTTTTT,CSATSDRGLRELFF,TRBV20-1,TRBJ2-2,TRBD1,few
TGCGCCAGCAGCTCATTTGCTGGGGAACATGGCTACACCTTC,CASSSFAGEHGYTF,TRBV5-1,TRBJ1-2,NA,NA
TGCAGTGCCCGGAGCGGGAGTGGCACAGATACGCAGTATTTT,CSARSGSGTDTQYF,TRBV20-1,TRBJ2-3,TRBD2,many
TGCAGTGCTAGAGGTTTGCGGGAGAACTACGAGCAGTACTTC,CSARGLRENYEQYF,TRBV20-1,TRBJ2-7,TRBD2,few
TGTGCCAGCAGCTTGCCTAGCGGGAGATCTTACAATGAGCAGTTCTTC,CASSLPSGRSYNEQFF,TRBV5-4,TRBJ2-1,TRBD2,few
TGCGCCAGCAGCTTGGCACGTGAAGAGACCCAGTACTTC,CASSLAREETQYF,TRBV5-1,TRBJ2-5,NA,many
TGTGCCAGCAGCTTAGCGGACAGGCTCTGGGAGACCCAGTACTTC,CASSLADRLWETQYF,TRBV11-1,TRBJ2-5,TRBD1,NA